This entry features one T cell receptor beta chain sequence. Its antigen is currently unknown. The table came from immunoSEQ multiplex PCR; TCRdb's copy has only in-frame clones and leaves some out. The sample shows roughly 100,000 clones, about 93% of them seen only once. The germline gives CDR1 SEHNR, CDR2 FQNEAQ (reference sequence). This CDR3 has 14 residues. Trimming left V 0 bases short and J 4 bases short, with 9 bases between. The sample comes from a study of siplizumab effects on memory and regulatory T cells. Study-wide results and caveats: Researchers did not confirm the suppressive function of proliferating Tregs from siplizumab cultures. Controls showed an average of roughly 25% Treg-derived mappable alloreactive CD4+ clones, while siplizumab showed about 75%. Naive T cells apparently outstripped memory cells in diversity and seemed major alloresponse contributors. Naive or memory phenotype was unassignable for roughly 75-96% of proliferating CD4+ or CD8+ clones.

The source is a human donor in good health. The sample consisted of Tregs sorted from blood. V gene TRBV7-9 combines with J gene TRBJ1-2, with D unclear. The CDR3 DNA follows: TGTGCCAGCAGCTTAGCGGCGGAAAGCTATGGCTACACCTTC. It is translated as CASSLAAESYGYTF. The full variable domain, its missing parts supplied by reference TRBV7-9 and TRBJ1-2, is DTGVSQNPRHKITKRGQNVTFRCDPISEHNRLYWYRQTLGQGPEFLTYFQNEAQLEKSRLLSDRFSAERPKGSFSTLEIQRTEQGDSAMYLCASSLAAESYGYTFGSGTRLTVV.